This T cell receptor (beta chain) derives from a study of control samples from healthy donors and cancer patients. V was clipped by 6 bases and J by 6 bases; unmatched bases: 13. The CDR3 contains 17 residues. In germline, CDR1 is MDHEN, CDR2 SYDVKM. The repertoire was sequenced with immunoSEQ multiplex PCR; TCRdb's copy has only in-frame clones and lacks some. This sample has approximately 49,000 clones, with 70% to 90% found just once. This chain links TRBV28 with TRBJ2-4; 11 nucleotides agree with TRBD1. This receptor was taken from a woman aged 50 to 60 with lung cancer. The sample was PBMCs. CDR3 in amino acids: CASRPPAGQGEGNIQYF. The CDR3, as DNA: TGTGCCAGCAGACCTCCTGCGGGACAGGGGGAAGGAAACATTCAGTACTTC.